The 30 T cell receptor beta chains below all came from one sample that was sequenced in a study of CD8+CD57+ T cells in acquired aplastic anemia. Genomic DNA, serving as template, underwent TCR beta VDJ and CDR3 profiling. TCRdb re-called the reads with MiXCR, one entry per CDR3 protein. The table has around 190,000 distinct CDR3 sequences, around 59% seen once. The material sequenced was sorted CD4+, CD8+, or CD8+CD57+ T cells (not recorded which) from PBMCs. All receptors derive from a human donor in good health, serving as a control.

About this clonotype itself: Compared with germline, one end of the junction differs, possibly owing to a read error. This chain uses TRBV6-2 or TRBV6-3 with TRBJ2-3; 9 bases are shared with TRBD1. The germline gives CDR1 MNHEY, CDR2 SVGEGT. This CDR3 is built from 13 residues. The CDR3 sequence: CASSQDRGGYAVF. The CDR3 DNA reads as TGTGCCAGCAGTCAGGACAGGGGAGGGTACGCAGTATTT.

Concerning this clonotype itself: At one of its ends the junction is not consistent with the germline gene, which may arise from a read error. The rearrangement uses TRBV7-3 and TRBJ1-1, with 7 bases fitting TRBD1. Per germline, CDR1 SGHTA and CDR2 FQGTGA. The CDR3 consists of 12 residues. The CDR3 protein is CASSSPTGPLSF. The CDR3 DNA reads TGTGCCAGCAGCTCTCCGACAGGGCCCCTTTCCTTT.

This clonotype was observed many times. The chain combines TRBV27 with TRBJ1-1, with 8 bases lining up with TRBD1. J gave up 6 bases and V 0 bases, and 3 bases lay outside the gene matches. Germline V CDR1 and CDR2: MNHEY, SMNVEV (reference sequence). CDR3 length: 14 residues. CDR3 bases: TGTGCCAGCAGTTTATCGGACAGGGTCCCTGAAGCTTTCTTT. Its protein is CASSLSDRVPEAFF.

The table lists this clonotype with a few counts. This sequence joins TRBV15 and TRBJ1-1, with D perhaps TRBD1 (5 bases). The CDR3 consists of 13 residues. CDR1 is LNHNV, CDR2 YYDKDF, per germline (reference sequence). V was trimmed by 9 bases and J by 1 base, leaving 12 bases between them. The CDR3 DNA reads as TGTGCCACTGAGGCAGGGCCGAACACTGAAGCTTTCTTT. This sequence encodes CATEAGPNTEAFF.

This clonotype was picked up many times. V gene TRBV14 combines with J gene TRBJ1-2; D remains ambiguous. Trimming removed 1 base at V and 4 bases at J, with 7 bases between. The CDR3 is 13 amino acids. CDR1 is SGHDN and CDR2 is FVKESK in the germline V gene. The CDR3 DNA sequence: TGTGCCAGCAGCCAAGTCCAGAGCTATGGCTACACCTTC. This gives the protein CASSQVQSYGYTF.

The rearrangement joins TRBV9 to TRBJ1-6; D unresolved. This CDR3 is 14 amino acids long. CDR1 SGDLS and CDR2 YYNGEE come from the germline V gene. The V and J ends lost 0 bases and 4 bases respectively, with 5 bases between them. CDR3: CASSVVDYNSPLHF. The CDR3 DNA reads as TGTGCCAGCAGCGTAGTTGATTATAATTCACCCCTCCACTTT.

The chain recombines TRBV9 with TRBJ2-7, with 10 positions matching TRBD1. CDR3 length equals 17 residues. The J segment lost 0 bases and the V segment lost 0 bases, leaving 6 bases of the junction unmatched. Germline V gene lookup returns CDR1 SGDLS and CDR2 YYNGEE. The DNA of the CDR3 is TGTGCCAGCAGCGTAGCCCCCGGGACAGGGGTCTCCTACGAGCAGTACTTC. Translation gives CASSVAPGTGVSYEQYF.

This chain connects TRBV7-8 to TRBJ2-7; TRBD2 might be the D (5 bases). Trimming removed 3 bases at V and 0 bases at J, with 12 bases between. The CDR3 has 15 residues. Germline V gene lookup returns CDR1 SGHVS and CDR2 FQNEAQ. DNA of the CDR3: TGTGCCAGCAGCTTCTGGACGGGAAGCTCCTACGAGCAGTACTTC. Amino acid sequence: CASSFWTGSSYEQYF. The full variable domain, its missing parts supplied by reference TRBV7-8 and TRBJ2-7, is GAGVSQSPRYKVAKRGQDVALRCDPISGHVSLFWYQQALGQGPEFLTYFQNEAQLDKSGLPSDRFFAERPEGSVSTLKIQRTQQEDSAVYLCASSFWTGSSYEQYFGPGTRLTVT.

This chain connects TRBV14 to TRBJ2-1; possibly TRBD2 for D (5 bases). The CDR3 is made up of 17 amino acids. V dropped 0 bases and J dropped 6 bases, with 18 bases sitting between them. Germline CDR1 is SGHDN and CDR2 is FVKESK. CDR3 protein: CASSQDVSGPYFNEQFF. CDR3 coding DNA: TGTGCCAGCAGCCAAGATGTGAGCGGACCTTACTTCAATGAGCAGTTCTTC.

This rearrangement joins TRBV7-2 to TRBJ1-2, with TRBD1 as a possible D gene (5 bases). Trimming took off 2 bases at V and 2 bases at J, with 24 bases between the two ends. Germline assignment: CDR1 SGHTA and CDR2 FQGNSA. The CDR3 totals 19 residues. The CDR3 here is CASSLTIAQAGYSNYGYTF. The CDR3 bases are TGTGCCAGCAGCTTAACGATAGCCCAAGCAGGGTATTCCAACTATGGCTACACCTTC.

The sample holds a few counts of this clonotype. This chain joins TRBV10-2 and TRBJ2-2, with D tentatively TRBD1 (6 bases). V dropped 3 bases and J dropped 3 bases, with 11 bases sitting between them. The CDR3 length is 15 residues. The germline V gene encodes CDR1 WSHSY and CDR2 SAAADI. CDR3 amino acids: CASSDGQRYTGELFF. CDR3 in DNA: TGCGCCAGCAGTGACGGACAGAGATACACCGGGGAGCTGTTTTTT.

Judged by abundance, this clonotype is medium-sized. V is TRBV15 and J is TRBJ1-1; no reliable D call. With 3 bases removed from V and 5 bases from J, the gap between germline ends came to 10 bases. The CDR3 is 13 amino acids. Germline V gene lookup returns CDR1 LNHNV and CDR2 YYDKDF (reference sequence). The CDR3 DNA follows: TGTGCCACCAGCAGTATAGGTAAAACTGAAGCTTTCTTT. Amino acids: CATSSIGKTEAFF.

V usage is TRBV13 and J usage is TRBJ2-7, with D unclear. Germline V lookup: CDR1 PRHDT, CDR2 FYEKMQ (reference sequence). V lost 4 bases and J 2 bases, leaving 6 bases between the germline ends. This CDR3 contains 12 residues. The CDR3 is CASSSKAYEQYF. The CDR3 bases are TGTGCCAGCAGCTCGAAGGCCTACGAGCAGTACTTC.

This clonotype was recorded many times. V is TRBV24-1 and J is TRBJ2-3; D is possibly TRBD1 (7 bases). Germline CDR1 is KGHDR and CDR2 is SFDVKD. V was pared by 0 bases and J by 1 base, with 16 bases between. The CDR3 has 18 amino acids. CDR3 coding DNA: TGTGCCACCAGTGATTTGCCCGGGGCAGGGGGGCGCACAGATACGCAGTATTTT. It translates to CATSDLPGAGGRTDTQYF.

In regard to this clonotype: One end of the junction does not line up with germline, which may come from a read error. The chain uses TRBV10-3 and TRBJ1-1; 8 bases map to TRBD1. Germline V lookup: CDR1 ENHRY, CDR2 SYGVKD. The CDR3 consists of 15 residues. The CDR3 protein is CAISHRDRFNTKAFF. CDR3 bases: TGTGCCATCAGTCACCGGGACAGGTTCAACACTAAAGCTTTCTTT.

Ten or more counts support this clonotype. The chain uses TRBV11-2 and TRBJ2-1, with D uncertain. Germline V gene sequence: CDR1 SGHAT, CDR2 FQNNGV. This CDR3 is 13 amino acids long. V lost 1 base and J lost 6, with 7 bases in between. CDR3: CASSLGPSNEQFF. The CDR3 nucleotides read TGTGCCAGCAGCTTAGGTCCCTCCAATGAGCAGTTCTTC.

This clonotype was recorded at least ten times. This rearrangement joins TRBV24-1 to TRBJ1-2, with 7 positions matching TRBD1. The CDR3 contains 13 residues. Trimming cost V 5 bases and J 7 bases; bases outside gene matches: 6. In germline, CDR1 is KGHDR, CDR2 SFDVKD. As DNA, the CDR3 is TGTGCCACCAGTGGGGGGACAGTTCGTGGCTACACCTTC. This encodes CATSGGTVRGYTF.

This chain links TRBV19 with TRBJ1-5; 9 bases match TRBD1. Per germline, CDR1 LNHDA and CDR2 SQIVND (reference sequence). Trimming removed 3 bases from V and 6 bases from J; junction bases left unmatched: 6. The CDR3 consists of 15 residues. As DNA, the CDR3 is TGTGCCAGTAGTATCCTCACAGGGGGCACTCAGCCCCAGCATTTT. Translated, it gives CASSILTGGTQPQHF.

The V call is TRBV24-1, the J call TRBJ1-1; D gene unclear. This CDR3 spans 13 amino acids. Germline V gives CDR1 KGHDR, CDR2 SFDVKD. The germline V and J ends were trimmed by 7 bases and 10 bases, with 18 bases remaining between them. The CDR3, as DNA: TGTGCCACCAGCGATAGACCGCTCGGTGGAGCTTTCTTT. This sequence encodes CATSDRPLGGAFF.

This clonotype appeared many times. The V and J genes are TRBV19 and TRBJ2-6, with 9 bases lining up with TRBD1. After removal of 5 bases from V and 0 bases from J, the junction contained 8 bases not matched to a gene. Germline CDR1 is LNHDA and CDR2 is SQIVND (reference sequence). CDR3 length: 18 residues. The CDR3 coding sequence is TGTGCCAGTAGTGACCGGGACAGGGCCTTCTCTGGGGCCAACGTCCTGACTTTC. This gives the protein CASSDRDRAFSGANVLTF.

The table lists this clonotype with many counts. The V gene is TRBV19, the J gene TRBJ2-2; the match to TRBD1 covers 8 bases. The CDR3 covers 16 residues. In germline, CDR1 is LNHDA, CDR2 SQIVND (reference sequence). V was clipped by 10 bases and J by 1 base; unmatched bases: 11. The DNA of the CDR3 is TGTGCCACCTGGACAGGGAAGGGGTGGAACACCGGGGAGCTGTTTTTT. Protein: CATWTGKGWNTGELFF.

The CDR3 region is CASRTGQFGGELFF. DNA of the CDR3: TGCGCCAGCCGCACCGGACAGTTCGGCGGGGAGCTGTTTTTT. The chain employs TRBV5-1 and TRBJ2-2, with D tentatively TRBD1 (6 bases). The CDR3 sequence is 14 residues long. The V gene lost 7 bases and the J gene lost 7 bases, with 17 bases spanning the gap. Looked up from germline, CDR1 is SGHRS and CDR2 is YFSETQ.

CDR3 region: CASRGRAGFNHNEQFF. DNA for the CDR3: TGTGCCAGCAGGGGCCGGGCAGGTTTTAACCACAATGAGCAGTTCTTC. J is TRBJ2-1 and V is TRBV7-2; D is undetermined. Germline CDR1 SGHTA, CDR2 FQGNSA. This CDR3 comprises 16 residues. The germline V and J ends were trimmed by 6 bases and 5 bases, with 20 bases remaining between them.

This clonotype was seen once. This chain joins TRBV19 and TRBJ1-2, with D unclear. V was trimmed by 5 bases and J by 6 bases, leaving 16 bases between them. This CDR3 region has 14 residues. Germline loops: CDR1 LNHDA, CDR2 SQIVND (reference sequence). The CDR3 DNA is TGTGCCAGTAGTCCTGCTGGGAGGAGAGATGGCTACACCTTC. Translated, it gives CASSPAGRRDGYTF.

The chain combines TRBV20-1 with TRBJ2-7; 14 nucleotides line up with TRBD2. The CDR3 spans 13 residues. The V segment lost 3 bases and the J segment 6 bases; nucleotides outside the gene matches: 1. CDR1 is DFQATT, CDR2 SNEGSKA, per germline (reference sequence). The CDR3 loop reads CSASGLAGGEQYF. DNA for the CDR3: TGCAGTGCTAGCGGACTAGCGGGAGGCGAGCAGTACTTC.

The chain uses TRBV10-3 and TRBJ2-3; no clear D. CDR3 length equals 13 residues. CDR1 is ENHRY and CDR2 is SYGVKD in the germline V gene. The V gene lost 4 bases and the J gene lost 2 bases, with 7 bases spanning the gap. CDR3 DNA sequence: TGTGCCATCAGTGGGGGTAACACAGATACGCAGTATTTT. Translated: CAISGGNTDTQYF.

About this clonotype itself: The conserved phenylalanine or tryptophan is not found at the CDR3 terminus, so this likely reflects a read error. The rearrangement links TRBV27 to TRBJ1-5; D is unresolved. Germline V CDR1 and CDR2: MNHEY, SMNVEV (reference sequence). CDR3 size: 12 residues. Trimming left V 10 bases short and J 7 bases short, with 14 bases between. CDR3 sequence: CANSFMGQPQHC. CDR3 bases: TGTGCCAACAGCTTTATGGGGCAGCCCCAGCATTGT.

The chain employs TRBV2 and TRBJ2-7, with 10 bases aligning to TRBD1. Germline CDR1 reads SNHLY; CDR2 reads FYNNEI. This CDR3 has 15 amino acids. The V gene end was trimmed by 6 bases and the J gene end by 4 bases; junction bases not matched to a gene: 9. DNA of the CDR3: TGTGCCAGCAGGGGGGGGGGACAGGGGACGTACGAGCAGTACTTC. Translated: CASRGGGQGTYEQYF.

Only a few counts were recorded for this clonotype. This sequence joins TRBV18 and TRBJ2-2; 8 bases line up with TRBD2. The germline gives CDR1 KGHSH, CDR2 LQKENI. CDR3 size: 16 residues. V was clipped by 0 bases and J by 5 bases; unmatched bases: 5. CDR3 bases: TGTGCCAGCTCACCACCGATGGGACTAGAAACCGGGGAGCTGTTTTTT. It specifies CASSPPMGLETGELFF.

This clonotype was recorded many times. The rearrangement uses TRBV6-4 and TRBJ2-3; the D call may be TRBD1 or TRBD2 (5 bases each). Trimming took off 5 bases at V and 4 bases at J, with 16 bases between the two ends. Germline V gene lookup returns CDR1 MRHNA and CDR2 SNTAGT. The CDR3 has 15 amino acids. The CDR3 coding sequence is TGTGCCAGCAGTCCCGTCGGGGCGTCGGCAGATACGCAGTATTTT. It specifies CASSPVGASADTQYF.